The present T cell receptor beta chain was sequenced within a study of T-cell memory formation after mild COVID-19. Study-wide context: TCR clustering was largely donor specific.

Via MiXCR, TCRdb re-called the 5' RACE reads, giving one row per CDR3 protein. The data contain approximately 260,000 distinct CDR3 sequences, 16% of them singletons. Germline V gives CDR1 DFQATT, CDR2 SNEGSKA (reference sequence). The V segment lost 4 bases and the J segment 1 base; nucleotides outside the gene matches: 7. There are 16 residues in the CDR3. V and J are TRBV20-1 and TRBJ2-5, with 12 bases identical to TRBD2. What was sequenced was PBMCs or a T cell subset sorted from them (not recorded which). The receptor was derived from a man between 18 and 29 years old who had mild COVID-19 (a few samples of this study predate the infection). Cell type and time point are not known. The CDR3 DNA sequence: TGCAGTGCTACCTGGACTAGCGGGGAGATCCAAGAGACCCAGTACTTC. As protein: CSATWTSGEIQETQYF.